The source of this T cell receptor beta chain is a study of blood T cell repertoires in COVID-19. Across the whole study: The cDNA or gDNA used as material had been derived from T cells, B-cell-depleted T cells, or PBMCs.

TCRdb's copy holds only in-frame clones and misses some; the assay was immunoSEQ multiplex PCR. This table holds 100,000 or so clones, 70% to 85% found once. V lost 6 bases and J lost 3, with 9 bases in between. CDR3 length: 13 amino acids. From germline, CDR1 is MDHEN and CDR2 SYDVKM. This clone was seen only a few times. The sequencing sample was made of peripheral blood. The chain links TRBV28 to TRBJ1-5, with TRBD1 as a possible D gene (5 bases). The origin of this receptor is a man aged 70-80 years with active or convalescent COVID-19. CDR3 residues: CASSSGINQPQHF. CDR3 coding DNA: TGTGCCAGCAGCTCAGGGATCAATCAGCCCCAGCATTTT.